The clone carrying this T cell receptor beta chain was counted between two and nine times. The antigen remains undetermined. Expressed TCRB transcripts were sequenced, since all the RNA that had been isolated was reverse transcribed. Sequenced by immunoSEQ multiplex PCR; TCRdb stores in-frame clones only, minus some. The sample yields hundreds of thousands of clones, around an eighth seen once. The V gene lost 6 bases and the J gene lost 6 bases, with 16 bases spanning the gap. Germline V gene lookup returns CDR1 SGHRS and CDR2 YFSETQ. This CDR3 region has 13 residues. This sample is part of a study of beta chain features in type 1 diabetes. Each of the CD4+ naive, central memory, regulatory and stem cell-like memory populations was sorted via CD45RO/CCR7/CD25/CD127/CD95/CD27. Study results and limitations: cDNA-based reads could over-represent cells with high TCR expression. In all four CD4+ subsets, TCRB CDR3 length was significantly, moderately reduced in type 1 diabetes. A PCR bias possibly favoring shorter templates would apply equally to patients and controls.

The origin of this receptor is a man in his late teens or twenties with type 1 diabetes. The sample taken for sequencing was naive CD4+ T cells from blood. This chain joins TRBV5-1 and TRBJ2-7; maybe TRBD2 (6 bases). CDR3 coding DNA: TGCGCCAGCAAGCCCGGGGACGGGGGCGAGCAGTACTTC. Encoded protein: CASKPGDGGEQYF.